A single sample gave rise to the 28 T cell receptor beta chains below, sequenced in a study of chemoradiotherapy in HPV16-positive cancers. Assay used: immunoSEQ multiplex PCR; TCRdb lists only in-frame clones, some missing. In the table there are under 15,000 clones, around 80% of which are singletons. Sampling was conducted from a patient who underwent chemoradiotherapy. These receptors all come from a human donor with HPV-associated anogenital cancer.

This clone was seen a handful of times. This rearrangement joins TRBV21-1 to TRBJ2-2; the table's D gene call, TRBD2, was not cross checked with the DNA. TRBV21-1 is a pseudogene segment. This CDR3 spans 18 amino acids. As DNA, the CDR3 is TGTGCCAGCAGCGGGAAAAAGAAGCGGGGGGGCTCGGGCGGGGAGCTGTTTTTT. Amino acids: CASSGKKKRGGSGGELFF.

This sequence joins TRBV27 and TRBJ2-1; TRBD2 is a possible D gene (6 bases). This CDR3 contains 15 residues. CDR1 is MNHEY and CDR2 is SMNVEV in the germline V gene (reference sequence). The germline V and J ends were trimmed by 10 bases and 3 bases, with 19 bases remaining between them. The CDR3 reads CATSGGGSRYNEQFF. The CDR3 DNA reads TGTGCCACCTCCGGAGGAGGGTCCCGCTACAATGAGCAGTTCTTC.

The gene calls are TRBV27 and TRBJ1-1, with D uncertain. The V end was cut by 5 bases, the J end by 1 base, with 14 bases between. The germline V gene encodes CDR1 MNHEY and CDR2 SMNVEV (reference sequence). The CDR3 sequence is 15 residues long. This chain's CDR3 is CASSRTSLGNTEAFF. The DNA of the CDR3 is TGTGCCAGCAGTCGGACTTCCCTCGGGAACACTGAAGCTTTCTTT.

This chain uses TRBV6-6 with TRBJ1-1; D is possibly TRBD1 (5 bases). This CDR3 has 14 residues. Trimming took 3 bases from V and 3 from J, leaving 11 bases between them. Looked up from germline, CDR1 is MNHNY and CDR2 is SVGAGI (reference sequence). Here the CDR3 reads CASSYEGLDTEAFF. CDR3 nucleotides: TGTGCCAGCAGTTATGAGGGGTTAGACACTGAAGCTTTCTTT.

The CDR3 here is CASTRGTGDYEQYF. The DNA of the CDR3 is TGTGCCAGCACCAGAGGGACAGGGGACTACGAGCAGTACTTC. V gene TRBV6-5 combines with J gene TRBJ2-7, with 10 positions matching TRBD1. CDR1 is MNHEY and CDR2 is SVGAGI in the germline V gene. This CDR3 spans 14 amino acids. V shed 7 bases and J 3 bases; nucleotides not matched to a gene: 6.

The rearrangement joins TRBV28 to TRBJ2-7; the match to TRBD1 covers 9 bases. Germline V gene lookup returns CDR1 MDHEN and CDR2 SYDVKM. The CDR3 runs 14 residues. The junction had 5 bases not matched to a gene; V was cut back by 7 bases and J by 1 base. This CDR3 is CASTRDRVSYEQYF. The CDR3 region has the DNA TGTGCCAGCACCAGGGACAGGGTTTCCTACGAGCAGTACTTC.

This sequence joins TRBV19 and TRBJ1-5, with 8 bases identical to TRBD1. The CDR3 extends over 15 amino acids. With 1 base clipped from V and 7 bases from J, the junction kept 6 bases outside the gene matches. In germline, CDR1 is LNHDA, CDR2 SQIVND (reference sequence). The CDR3 reads CASSIGTGLWQPQHF. CDR3 coding DNA: TGTGCCAGTAGTATAGGGACAGGGCTTTGGCAGCCCCAGCATTTT.

The rearrangement uses TRBV19 and TRBJ1-3; D call uncertain. The V end lost 5 bases, the J end lost 4 bases, and 12 bases lay between the germline ends. Per the germline V gene, CDR1 is LNHDA and CDR2 is SQIVND (reference sequence). The CDR3 totals 14 residues. CDR3 in DNA: TGTGCCAGTAGTTCAACCCCCAGGGGAAACACCATATATTTT. Encoded protein: CASSSTPRGNTIYF.

This clone showed up just a few times. Compared with germline, one end of the junction differs, possibly owing to a read error. This chain joins TRBV29-1 and TRBJ2-7; 9 nucleotides match TRBD1. CDR1 is SQVTM, CDR2 ANQGSEA, per germline. This CDR3 spans 12 amino acids. CDR3 region: CSDEQGADEQYF. CDR3 nucleotide sequence: TGCAGCGATGAACAGGGGGCGGACGAGCAGTACTTC.

The J gene is TRBJ1-3, the V gene TRBV2; D is possibly TRBD1 (6 bases). CDR1 is SNHLY and CDR2 is FYNNEI in the germline V gene. Trimming pared 2 bases from V and 1 base from J, leaving 9 bases between. The CDR3 spans 15 residues. The CDR3 sequence is CASSEYTGSGNTIYF. The CDR3 DNA sequence: TGTGCCAGCAGTGAATACACAGGGTCTGGAAACACCATATATTTT.

The chain combines TRBV5-1 with TRBJ2-5; TRBD1 might be the D (7 bases). The length of the CDR3 is 15 residues. Trimming removed 2 bases from V and 3 bases from J, with 14 bases in between. Germline V gene data show CDR1 as SGHRS and CDR2 as YFSETQ. This chain's CDR3 is CASSFQGGTEETQYF. As DNA, the CDR3 is TGCGCCAGCAGCTTCCAGGGGGGAACCGAAGAGACCCAGTACTTC.

This chain links TRBV5-1 with TRBJ2-7; D is undetermined. Trimming removed 4 bases at V and 5 bases at J, with 16 bases between. Germline CDR1 and CDR2: SGHRS and YFSETQ. The CDR3 has 14 residues. CDR3 nucleotide sequence: TGCGCCAGCAGCCTAGTTGGGCGACACGACGAGCAGTACTTC. It codes for CASSLVGRHDEQYF. The whole variable domain, filled in from reference TRBV5-1 and TRBJ2-7, reads KAGVTQTPRYLIKTRGQQVTLSCSPISGHRSVSWYQQTPGQGLQFLFEYFSETQRNKGNFPGRFSGRQFSNSRSEMNVSTLELGDSALYLCASSLVGRHDEQYFGPGTRLTVT.

This chain joins TRBV28 and TRBJ1-5; D is perhaps TRBD1 (5 bases). This CDR3 has 15 amino acids. V was trimmed by 4 bases and J by 5 bases, leaving 15 bases between them. Germline CDR1 is MDHEN and CDR2 is SYDVKM. For the CDR3, the DNA is TGTGCCAGCAGTTCCGCAGACAGCGACTATCAGCCCCAGCATTTT. As protein: CASSSADSDYQPQHF. The whole variable domain, remainder taken from reference TRBV28 and TRBJ1-5, is DVKVTQSSRYLVKRTGEKVFLECVQDMDHENMFWYRQDPGLGLRLIYFSYDVKMKEKGDIPEGYSVSREKKERFSLILESASTNQTSMYLCASSSADSDYQPQHFGDGTRLSIL.

The rearrangement joins TRBV30 to TRBJ2-7; D possibly uses TRBD1 or TRBD2 (5 bases each). Germline CDR1 GTSNPN, CDR2 SVGIG (reference sequence). The CDR3 sequence is 13 residues long. Deletions cut 2 bases from V and 2 bases from J, with 10 bases between. CDR3 sequence (DNA): TGTGCCTGGAGTCGGGACGAGCCCTACGAGCAGTACTTC. Encoded protein: CAWSRDEPYEQYF.

The chain is built from TRBV6-6 and TRBJ1-6; 8 bases fit TRBD1. The ends lost 0 bases at V and 8 bases at J; junction bases unmatched: 3. The length of the CDR3 is 15 residues. Germline V lookup: CDR1 MNHNY, CDR2 SVGAGI (reference sequence). Here the CDR3 DNA reads TGTGCCAGCAGTTACTCGACAGGGGCGGATTCACCCCTCCACTTT. Its protein product is CASSYSTGADSPLHF.

The chain links TRBV5-4 to TRBJ2-3; 7 bases match TRBD2. The length of the CDR3 is 16 residues. Germline V gene data show CDR1 as SGHNT and CDR2 as YYREEE (reference sequence). Trimming cost V 4 bases and J 6 bases; bases outside gene matches: 14. CDR3 DNA sequence: TGTGCCAGCAGCGAGCGTAGGCGGGGGATCTCGGATACGCAGTATTTT. Translated, it gives CASSERRRGISDTQYF. The whole variable domain, filled in from reference TRBV5-4 and TRBJ2-3, reads ETGVTQSPTHLIKTRGQQVTLRCSSQSGHNTVSWYQQALGQGPQFIFQYYREEENGRGNFPPRFSGLQFPNYSSELNVNALELDDSALYLCASSERRRGISDTQYFGPGTRLTVL.

This clone was found once. This chain's CDR3 is CASSLRPGRAYEQYF. As DNA, the CDR3 is TGTGCCAGCAGTTTAAGGCCCGGGAGAGCCTACGAGCAGTACTTC. The chain links TRBV27 to TRBJ2-7; maybe TRBD2 (6 bases). V lost 2 bases, J lost 2 bases, and 13 bases lay in between. Germline CDR1 and CDR2: MNHEY and SMNVEV (reference sequence). The CDR3 covers 15 residues.

DNA for the CDR3: TGTGCCAGCAGCCTCCCCATCGGGGAGCTGTTTTTT. It specifies CASSLPIGELFF. The rearrangement uses TRBV5-5 and TRBJ2-2, with unresolved D. V was clipped by 4 bases and J by 7 bases, with 8 bases between them. The CDR3 has 12 residues. Germline V gives CDR1 SGHKS, CDR2 YYEKEE (reference sequence).

The chain has TRBV11-1 and TRBJ1-1, with D possibly being TRBD1 (6 bases). The CDR3 is 17 residues long. CDR1 and CDR2 from the germline V gene are SGHAT and FQDESV (reference sequence). Trimming left V 2 bases short and J 0 bases short, with 16 bases between. Here the CDR3 reads CASSLLPQGIMNTEAFF. The CDR3 DNA sequence: TGTGCCAGCAGCTTACTCCCCCAGGGGATCATGAACACTGAAGCTTTCTTT. Variable domain in full (rest from reference TRBV11-1 and TRBJ1-1): EAEVAQSPRYKITEKSQAVAFWCDPISGHATLYWYRQILGQGPELLVQFQDESVVDDSQLPKDRFSAERLKGVDSTLKIQPAELGDSAMYLCASSLLPQGIMNTEAFFGQGTRLTVV.

V usage is TRBV18 and J usage is TRBJ1-2; D is perhaps TRBD1 (5 bases). Trimming pared 0 bases from V and 6 bases from J, leaving 8 bases between. The CDR3 has 13 residues. The germline V gene encodes CDR1 KGHSH and CDR2 LQKENI. CDR3 nucleotides: TGTGCCAGCTCACCACCGGGGCTAAATGGCTACACCTTC. It is translated as CASSPPGLNGYTF.

J is TRBJ1-1 and V is TRBV4-3, with D maybe TRBD1 (5 bases). V was shortened by 1 base and J by 5 bases, with 8 bases between the two germline ends. Germline-derived CDR1 and CDR2 are LGHNA and YSLEER. The CDR3 runs to 13 residues. This CDR3 is CASSQAGYTEAFF. In nucleotides, the CDR3 is TGCGCCAGCAGCCAAGCAGGGTATACTGAAGCTTTCTTT.

The chain links TRBV7-8 to TRBJ2-3, with TRBD1 matching 7 bases. CDR1 and CDR2 (germline): SGHVS, FQNEAQ. V trimming: 3 bases; J trimming: 3 bases; junction bases outside the gene matches: 3. This CDR3 is 14 amino acids long. The CDR3: CASSLGQRTDTQYF. As DNA, the CDR3 is TGTGCCAGCAGCTTGGGACAGAGAACAGATACGCAGTATTTT.

The DNA of the CDR3 is TGCGCCAGCAGGTGGGACACCGGGCGGACCGGGGAGCTGTTTTTT. Protein: CASRWDTGRTGELFF. This chain links TRBV5-1 with TRBJ2-2; possible D gene TRBD1, 6 bases. The CDR3 has 15 residues. V was cut by 5 bases and J by 5 bases, with 16 bases left in between. Per the germline V gene, CDR1 is SGHRS and CDR2 is YFSETQ.

This clone was seen a handful of times. This chain connects TRBV7-9 to TRBJ2-1; D possibly matches TRBD1 or TRBD2 (5 bases each). The CDR3 runs 14 residues. In germline, CDR1 is SEHNR, CDR2 FQNEAQ (reference sequence). Trimming stripped 1 base from V and 8 bases from J, with 12 bases between. CDR3 sequence: CASSLGGVADEQFF. DNA for the CDR3: TGTGCCAGCAGCTTAGGAGGGGTCGCGGATGAGCAGTTCTTC.

This clone has more than one count but fewer than ten. The chain combines TRBV18 with TRBJ2-7; perhaps TRBD1 as D (6 bases). Trimming shortened V by 5 bases and J by 3 bases, and 17 bases separated the two germline ends. This CDR3 spans 15 amino acids. Germline V CDR1 and CDR2: KGHSH, LQKENI. The CDR3 region has the DNA TGTGCCAGCTCATCCCGACAGGTAGGGGGCTACGAGCAGTACTTC. Translating it yields CASSSRQVGGYEQYF.

The CDR3 is CASSKWGYGYTF. CDR3 nucleotide sequence: TGTGCCAGCAGCAAGTGGGGATATGGCTACACCTTC. This chain uses TRBV27 with TRBJ1-2; D gene unclear. Germline CDR1 and CDR2: MNHEY and SMNVEV (reference sequence). CDR3 size: 12 residues. Trimming removed 6 bases from V and 5 bases from J, with 10 bases in between.

The CDR3: CASAISQGSYEQYF. The CDR3 DNA reads TGCGCCAGCGCCATTAGCCAGGGATCCTACGAGCAGTACTTC. The chain is built from TRBV5-1 and TRBJ2-7, with D perhaps TRBD1 (5 bases). In germline, CDR1 is SGHRS, CDR2 YFSETQ. V was shortened by 7 bases and J by 1 base, with 15 bases between the two germline ends. CDR3 length: 14 amino acids.

The chain uses TRBV27 and TRBJ1-2; D gene ambiguous. Trimming took off 5 bases at V and 0 bases at J, with 13 bases between the two ends. CDR3 length: 15 amino acids. From germline, CDR1 is MNHEY and CDR2 SMNVEV (reference sequence). CDR3 residues: CASSPRGITNYGYTF. Here the CDR3 DNA reads TGTGCCAGCAGTCCCCGAGGCATCACTAACTATGGCTACACCTTC.